The present entry profiles one T cell receptor beta chain with its context. Its specific antigen is unknown. Base qualities are not at hand, and no much larger clone is one base apart. The record originates from a study of blood T cell repertoires in COVID-19 (dated by TCRdb to 2019 to 2021). General notes on the study: The collaborator samples originated in the United States, Italy and Spain and spanned the acute and convalescent phases of COVID-19. The material from the prospective study consisted of cDNA or gDNA derived from T cells, B-cell-depleted T cells, or PBMCs. The dataset comprised deeply sampled blood TCRbeta repertoires from subjects exposed to, actively infected with, or recovered from COVID-19. The repertoires were made available in a free public database intended to serve as a resource for research on the immune response to SARS-CoV-2. Samples came from the ongoing ImmuneRACE study (first 160 participants) plus 1,254 subjects from 6 global collaborators. A de-identified subject ID, COVID-19 status, age in years and sex were almost always included in the sample metadata. Where available, HLA class I and class II types were taken from metadata supplied by the sample provider and were not determined by assay-based typing. Results the study describes overall, beyond this receptor: How much clinical and demographic metadata was included differed by source and by participant, and the metadata was provided uncurated.

Each collaborating institution followed its own protocols to collect whole blood in K2EDTA tubes. For TCRbeta analysis, collaborators shipped samples in one of three forms: frozen whole blood, isolated PBMCs, or DNA extracted from either of those sample types. The immunoSEQ Assay, a bias-controlled multiplex PCR, was used to amplify TCRbeta CDR3 regions from genomic DNA. The authors' analysis ran thus. The number of nucleated cells in each sample was estimated by amplification of reference gene primers within the assay. To quantify the absolute abundance of each unique TCRbeta CDR3 rearrangement, sequence reads were collapsed and filtered. For each sample, productive Simpson clonality was calculated by taking the square root of Simpson's diversity index across productive rearrangements. In TCRdb, the immuneACCESS table is reduced to in-frame sequences with V and J assigned. These tables do not hold every clone; where another copy was compared, an unresolved V gene accounts for under half, and the others remain unexplained. The V and J calls and clone size come from that table; D and trimming were worked out from the DNA. The sample contains roughly 670,000 clones, around 89% of them found a single time. The ten largest clones take up over 0.2% of the sample.

Sequenced input: peripheral blood. The receptor was derived from a woman aged 18-29 years with acute or convalescent COVID-19.

The sequenced DNA: TGTGCCAGCAGCCAGGGGGCGAGTCAGCCCCAGCATTTT. It is translated as CASSQGASQPQHF. The V gene is TRBV6-5 and the J gene is TRBJ1-5, and 8 junctional nucleotides match TRBD1. CDR1 is given as MNHEY and CDR2 as SVGAGI, both from the germline V gene. V loses 6 bases at its end and J loses 6 bases; junction bases beyond the gene matches: 4. The cysteine opens and the phenylalanine closes a CDR3 of 13 amino acids. Kept here is only the CDR3 DNA, which spans 39 bases and is read in frame from base 1.